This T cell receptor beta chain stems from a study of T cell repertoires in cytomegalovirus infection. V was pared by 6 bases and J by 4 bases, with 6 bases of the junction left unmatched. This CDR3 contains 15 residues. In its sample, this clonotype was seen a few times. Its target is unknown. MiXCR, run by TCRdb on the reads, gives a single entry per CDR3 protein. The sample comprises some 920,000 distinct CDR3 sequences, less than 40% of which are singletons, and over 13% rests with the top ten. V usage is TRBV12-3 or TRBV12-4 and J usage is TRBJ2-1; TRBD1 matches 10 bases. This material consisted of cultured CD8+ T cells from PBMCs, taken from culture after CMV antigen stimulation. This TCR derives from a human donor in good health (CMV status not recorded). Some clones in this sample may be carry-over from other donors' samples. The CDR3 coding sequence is TGTGCCAGCAGCCGACGACAGGGGGCGTACAATGAGCAGTTCTTC. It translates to CASSRRQGAYNEQFF.